The clone carrying this T cell receptor (beta chain) was detected only a few times. The data were taken from a study of response to subunit inactivated influenza vaccine. V shed 7 bases and J 10 bases; nucleotides not matched to a gene: 18. The CDR3 is made up of 16 amino acids. Per germline, CDR1 LNHDA and CDR2 SQIVND (reference sequence). TCRdb passed the RT-PCR reads through MiXCR, listing each CDR3 protein once. The sample comprises roughly 700,000 distinct CDR3 sequences, about 15% of which are singletons, and around 6.5% rests with the top ten. The sample in question was PBMCs from blood, obtained approximately 15 days before vaccination. The clonotype originates from a man aged 45 to 65 who received an inactivated influenza vaccine. The chain employs TRBV19 and TRBJ2-1; 8 bases are a match to TRBD2. The chain's CDR3 is CASTPLGSGSSGEQFF. Written as DNA, the CDR3 is TGTGCCAGTACCCCACTTGGGAGCGGGAGCTCGGGGGAGCAGTTCTTC.